The clone carrying this T cell receptor beta chain was detected once. Authors' methods: Estimation of nucleated cell counts relied on the amplification of reference gene primers. Only in-frame clones appear in the TCRdb table, and some are missing; sequencing was by immunoSEQ multiplex PCR. V, J and clone size are taken as reported in that table, and D and trimming were inferred from the DNA itself. The sample lists tens of thousands of clones, around nine tenths occurring once. This entry belongs to a study of blood T cell repertoires in COVID-19. Study-level information: The origin of the acute and convalescent COVID-19 samples was the United States, Italy and Spain. Sample material is recorded as cDNA or gDNA derived from T cells, B-cell-depleted T cells, or PBMCs.

The CDR3 totals 11 residues. Trimming removed 2 bases at V and 5 bases at J, with 4 bases between. CDR1 and CDR2 (germline): MDHEN, SYDVKM. The source is a human donor in a cohort sampled during active COVID-19. The chain has TRBV28 and TRBJ2-7, with D unclear. The sample taken for sequencing was peripheral blood. This CDR3 is CASSLINEQYF. The CDR3 nucleotides read TGTGCCAGCAGTTTAATCAACGAGCAGTACTTC.